A single sample is the source of the 9 T cell receptor beta chains below, sequenced in a study of T cells in Graves' hyperthyroidism and ophthalmopathy. Template material for amplifying TCR beta CDR3 regions consisted of RNA transcripts. The HTBI primer set served for first-round RT-PCR of the TCR CDR3. One entry per CDR3 protein, called by TCRdb with MiXCR from the multiplex PCR reads. The sample includes over 400,000 distinct CDR3 sequences, around a fifth of them seen just once. Specimen: blood. Receptors originate from an older woman with Graves' ophthalmopathy.

This clonotype came up a few times. V usage is TRBV29-1 and J usage is TRBJ2-1, with unresolved D. Trimming stripped 5 bases from V and 0 bases from J, with 11 bases between. CDR1 is SQVTM, CDR2 ANQGSEA, per germline. The CDR3 length is 14 residues. The CDR3 nucleotides are TGCAGCGTTCCTGCACCGAGCTCCTACAATGAGCAGTTCTTC. Translation: CSVPAPSSYNEQFF.

In this sample, this clonotype turned up a few times. The CDR3 nucleotides are TGTGCCAGCAGGCGCAACACCGGGACACCAAATCAGCCCCAGCATTTT. This encodes CASRRNTGTPNQPQHF. The genes are TRBV6-1 and TRBJ1-5; D perhaps matches TRBD1 (6 bases). V gave up 6 bases and J gave up 4 bases, with 19 bases separating them. CDR1 is MNHNS, CDR2 SASEGT, per germline. CDR3 length: 16 residues.

With regard to this clonotype: One end of the junction varies from germline; a read error may be responsible. The chain carries TRBV5-1 and TRBJ2-7; 8 nucleotides align to TRBD1. The CDR3 contains 14 residues. Germline V gene data show CDR1 as SGHRS and CDR2 as YFSETQ. CDR3 in amino acids: CASSFAGGEYGQYF. The CDR3 DNA sequence: TGCGCCAGCAGCTTTGCAGGGGGCGAATACGGGCAGTACTTC.

This clonotype was detected a few times. This chain uses TRBV7-3 with TRBJ2-1; TRBD2 agrees at 11 bases. With 5 bases clipped from V and 0 bases from J, the junction kept 6 bases outside the gene matches. The CDR3 has 17 residues. The germline CDR1 and CDR2 sequences are SGHTA and FQGTGA. The CDR3 sequence: CASSRGTSGGSYNEQFF. The CDR3 DNA sequence: TGTGCCAGCAGCAGGGGGACTAGCGGAGGCTCCTACAATGAGCAGTTCTTC.

This sequence joins TRBV5-1 and TRBJ2-7, with D possibly being TRBD2 (5 bases). This CDR3 spans 16 amino acids. Germline V gives CDR1 SGHRS, CDR2 YFSETQ. The ends were cut back, 3 bases at V and 5 bases at J, with 21 bases in the middle. The CDR3 DNA reads as TGCGCCAGCAGCTACGAACACGGGGTCACCGTAAACGAGCAGTACTTC. It codes for CASSYEHGVTVNEQYF.

This clonotype was picked up a small number of times. V is TRBV20-1 and J is TRBJ2-1; 7 nucleotides match TRBD2. Looked up from germline, CDR1 is DFQATT and CDR2 is SNEGSKA (reference sequence). The CDR3 runs 14 residues. V lost 6 bases, J lost 3 bases, and 8 bases stayed unmatched. CDR3 loop: CSALPGLHYNEQFF. The CDR3 bases are TGCAGTGCACTGCCGGGACTACACTACAATGAGCAGTTCTTC.

This clonotype has a handful of counts. The CDR3 reads CASSMTGSEAFF. For the CDR3, the DNA is TGTGCCAGTAGTATGACCGGTAGTGAAGCTTTCTTT. The chain combines TRBV19 with TRBJ1-1, with unresolved D. Germline-derived CDR1 and CDR2 are LNHDA and SQIVND (reference sequence). This CDR3 is built from 12 residues. V lost 3 bases, J lost 7 bases, and 9 bases lay in between.

This clonotype was recorded a few times. The gene calls are TRBV10-3 and TRBJ2-1, with TRBD2 matching over 9 bases. The CDR3 covers 16 residues. CDR1 and CDR2 (germline): ENHRY, SYGVKD. V lost 4 bases, J lost 7 bases, and 11 bases stayed unmatched. The CDR3 spells CAISGFGGRDGNEQFF. CDR3 nucleotides: TGTGCCATCAGTGGCTTTGGCGGGAGGGACGGAAATGAGCAGTTCTTC.

The chain joins TRBV29-1 to TRBJ1-1, with TRBD1 matching over 9 bases. Germline CDR1 reads SQVTM; CDR2 reads ANQGSEA. V lost 4 bases to trimming and J lost 11 bases; unmatched junction nucleotides: 8. The CDR3 runs to 12 residues. Here the CDR3 reads CSVGGTGFGAFF. CDR3 sequence (DNA): TGCAGCGTTGGAGGGACAGGGTTTGGGGCTTTCTTT.